This T cell receptor (beta chain) was documented in a study of T cells in Graves' hyperthyroidism and ophthalmopathy. Points from the study as a whole: A model of 13 V-J features distinguished ophthalmopathy from stable hyperthyroidism.

Exclusion of a patient resulted from uncontrolled infection, other autoimmune disease, pregnancy or lactation. Each diagnosis drew on symptoms, thyroxine, TRAb, thyroid ultrasound and orbital computed tomography findings. This clonotype was detected many times. Its antigen remains unidentified. This CDR3 comprises 16 residues. Per germline, CDR1 SGHRS and CDR2 YFSETQ. J was trimmed by 4 bases and V by 2 bases; bases with no gene match: 6. Amplification targeted TCR beta CDR3 regions from RNA transcripts. The study used the HTBI primer set for a first-round RT-PCR of the TCR CDR3. TCRdb reprocessed the multiplex PCR reads via MiXCR and lists one record per CDR3 protein. The repertoire consists of over 250,000 distinct CDR3 sequences, with 20% to 25% occurring once and the leading ten covering approximately 30%.

The genes are TRBV5-1 and TRBJ2-2; 9 bases agree with TRBD2. Material: blood. This receptor was identified in a man aged 40-49 years with Graves' hyperthyroidism that later progressed to Graves' ophthalmopathy. CDR3 in DNA: TGCGCCAGCAGCTTTCGGCCTAGCGGGATCACCGGGGAGCTGTTTTTT. It codes for CASSFRPSGITGELFF. The variable domain in full, with the rest retrieved from reference TRBV5-1 and TRBJ2-2, is KAGVTQTPRYLIKTRGQQVTLSCSPISGHRSVSWYQQTPGQGLQFLFEYFSETQRNKGNFPGRFSGRQFSNSRSEMNVSTLELGDSALYLCASSFRPSGITGELFFGEGSRLTVL.